The entry below describes one T cell receptor (beta chain). The data originate from a study of blood T cell repertoires in COVID-19. Turning to the study itself: COVID-19 samples from acute and convalescent phases originated in the United States, Italy and Spain.

Profiling relied on immunoSEQ multiplex PCR, and the TCRdb table lists in-frame clones only, not all of them. Of approximately 390,000 clones in the sample, about 87% were seen once. The CDR3 length is 13 residues. V lost 5 bases and J 6 bases, leaving 13 bases between the germline ends. Germline lookup yields CDR1 MDHEN and CDR2 SYDVKM. The gene calls are TRBV28 and TRBJ1-2, with D perhaps matching TRBD1 (6 bases). The sequenced sample consisted of peripheral blood. This clonotype was obtained from a woman in her sixties with COVID-19, enrolled during active disease. DNA for the CDR3: TGTGCCAGCAGTGCATTACAGGGTGATGGCTACACCTTC. Protein: CASSALQGDGYTF.